The TCR beta chain described here comes from a study of PD-L1 blockade in urothelial cancer. Background on the study: At some point between 2013 and 2015, patients got going on atezolizumab, taking 1,200 mg intravenously every 3 weeks. Specimens of blood held a median count of about 150,000 T cells.

Trimming removed 7 bases from V and 7 bases from J, with 20 bases in between. Germline lookup yields CDR1 LGHNT and CDR2 FRNRAP. The CDR3 runs to 15 residues. Sequencing was performed with immunoSEQ multiplex PCR; in TCRdb, only in-frame clones are kept and a portion is missing. The sample records tens of thousands of clones, 75% to 85% being singletons. The sample's time point: pretreatment peripheral blood. Per-patient samples, pretreatment and on-treatment, numbered 1 to 8. The gene calls are TRBV12-5 and TRBJ2-1; D is possibly TRBD1 (7 bases). The sequence was obtained from a man over 45 with urothelial cancer. The source was PBMCs, collected around atezolizumab (anti-PD-L1) treatment. CDR3: CASALQGGVRNEQFF. As DNA, the CDR3 is TGTGCTAGTGCCTTGCAGGGGGGAGTTAGGAATGAGCAGTTCTTC.